The present T cell receptor (beta chain) was sequenced within a study of T cell repertoires in cytomegalovirus infection. Across the whole study: Both a matching HLA type and CMV infection were indicated by public TCR beta signatures.

This clonotype was seen ten or more times. The antigen is not known. Trimming took off 5 bases at V and 1 base at J, with 9 bases between the two ends. Germline CDR1 reads LNHDA; CDR2 reads SQIVND (reference sequence). The CDR3 has 14 amino acids. Study outcomes and limitations: CMV-specific HLA-C-restricted TCR beta clonotypes dominated the ex vivo response. Public TCR beta family frequency separated CMV-and-HLA carriers, including in an independent cohort.

Each CDR3 protein gets one entry after TCRdb re-called the reads with MiXCR. The repertoire has 200,000 to 300,000 distinct CDR3 sequences, more than 9% of them found once; the top ten carry 1.5% to 2%. The chain joins TRBV19 to TRBJ1-3, with D uncertain. Material: PBMCs. The TCR was taken from a human donor in good health (CMV status not recorded). Some clones in this sample may be carry-over from other donors' samples. DNA for the CDR3: TGTGCCAGTAGTGCCTTTGGTTCTGGAAACACCATATATTTT. Translation gives CASSAFGSGNTIYF.